Below are 20 T cell receptor beta chains sequenced from a single sample in a study of cytomegalovirus exposure and HLA in healthy donors. The PCR was carried out with 60 Vbeta primers and 13 Jbeta primers. Libraries were prepared by immunoSEQ multiplex PCR; TCRdb keeps only in-frame clonotypes and omits some of them. Seen here are 200,000 to 300,000 clones, roughly 85% observed once, and the top ten hold 0.2% to 0.25%. The sample comprised PBMCs. Source of these receptors: a girl aged 2 to 9 in good health and CMV-seronegative.

The chain is built from TRBV19 and TRBJ2-5, with TRBD1 identical over 7 bases. The CDR3 covers 13 residues. Germline CDR1 is LNHDA and CDR2 is SQIVND (reference sequence). Trimming at V came to 6 bases and at J to 7 bases, leaving 8 bases not matched to a gene. CDR3 bases: TGTGCCAGTAGCGTGACAGGGTCTGGGACCCAGTACTTC. Translated: CASSVTGSGTQYF.

The chain uses TRBV19 and TRBJ1-2; no reliable D call. This CDR3 contains 17 residues. CDR1 and CDR2 (germline): LNHDA, SQIVND (reference sequence). Between the trimmed V and J ends, which lost 3 bases and 0 bases, there was a span of 17 bases. In nucleotides, the CDR3 is TGTGCCAGTAGTATGGCGGATTGGAGGAAATCTAACTATGGCTACACCTTC. Translated: CASSMADWRKSNYGYTF.

This sequence joins TRBV2 and TRBJ2-5, with D perhaps TRBD2 (6 bases). From germline, CDR1 is SNHLY and CDR2 FYNNEI. V was shortened by 7 bases and J by 4 bases, with 16 bases between the two germline ends. The CDR3 is made up of 14 amino acids. The CDR3 is CASKSGRFVETQYF. CDR3 nucleotides: TGTGCCAGCAAGAGCGGGCGTTTTGTAGAGACCCAGTACTTC.

CDR3 region: CASSSTTGGLYQTKHF. For the CDR3, the DNA is TGTGCCAGCAGCTCAACTACAGGGGGCCTGTATCAGACCAAGCATTTT. The V call is TRBV5-6, the J call TRBJ1-5, with TRBD1 matching over 9 bases. Germline CDR1 SGHDT, CDR2 YYEEEE. J was trimmed by 14 bases and V by 3 bases; bases with no gene match: 18. The CDR3 runs to 16 residues.

This chain joins TRBV10-1 and TRBJ1-2; D may be TRBD1 (6 bases). Germline values: CDR1 WNHNN, CDR2 SYGVQD (reference sequence). There are 13 residues in the CDR3. Trimming removed 6 bases from V and 4 bases from J, with 12 bases in between. The CDR3 protein is CASSSGQFYGYTF. Here the CDR3 DNA reads TGCGCCAGCAGCTCCGGACAGTTCTATGGCTACACCTTC.

This clone was seen just once. The V call is TRBV27, the J call TRBJ2-1; TRBD2 matches 8 bases. The ends lost 5 bases at V and 2 bases at J; junction bases unmatched: 2. The length of the CDR3 is 14 residues. Germline CDR1 and CDR2: MNHEY and SMNVEV (reference sequence). The CDR3 DNA sequence: TGTGCCAGCAGTCGGGGGGGCCCCTACAATGAGCAGTTCTTC. It specifies CASSRGGPYNEQFF.

The genes are TRBV27 and TRBJ1-3; tentatively, D is TRBD1 (5 bases). With 8 bases removed from V and 2 bases from J, the gap between germline ends came to 7 bases. CDR1 and CDR2 from the germline V gene are MNHEY and SMNVEV (reference sequence). This CDR3 comprises 12 residues. The DNA of the CDR3 is TGTGCCAGCCGGGGGGCTGGAAACACCATATATTTT. As protein: CASRGAGNTIYF.

This chain joins TRBV6-6 and TRBJ1-1; D is ambiguous. CDR3 size: 15 residues. Germline CDR1 MNHNY, CDR2 SVGAGI (reference sequence). V was trimmed by 6 bases and J by 4 bases, leaving 18 bases between them. CDR3 residues: CASSPGRGLSTEAFF. The CDR3, as DNA: TGTGCCAGCAGCCCCGGACGGGGATTGAGCACTGAAGCTTTCTTT.

The rearrangement uses TRBV6-6 and TRBJ2-7; maybe TRBD2 (6 bases). The CDR3 consists of 13 residues. Germline CDR1 reads MNHNY; CDR2 reads SVGAGI (reference sequence). With 6 bases removed from V and 6 bases from J, the gap between germline ends came to 15 bases. This CDR3 is CASSPRGAGEQYF. CDR3 DNA sequence: TGTGCCAGCAGCCCGCGCGGGGCTGGCGAGCAGTACTTC.

The V call is TRBV4-1, the J call TRBJ2-1; D perhaps matches TRBD2 (5 bases). The CDR3 contains 12 residues. Trimming cost V 2 bases and J 14 bases, with 13 bases left between them. Germline V CDR1 and CDR2: MGHRA, YSYEKL. This CDR3 reads CASSQLGGGEFF. The CDR3 DNA reads TGCGCCAGCAGCCAACTAGGAGGCGGTGAGTTCTTC.

The chain couples TRBV5-6 to TRBJ2-7, with a tentative D call TRBD1 (5 bases). Germline loops: CDR1 SGHDT, CDR2 YYEEEE. The CDR3 sequence is 12 residues long. The germline V and J ends were trimmed by 3 bases and 6 bases, with 10 bases remaining between them. CDR3 DNA sequence: TGTGCCAGCAGCTACCCAGACAGCGAGCAGTACTTC. Translation: CASSYPDSEQYF.

The chain joins TRBV28 to TRBJ1-2; D is ambiguous. This CDR3 spans 13 amino acids. Germline-derived CDR1 and CDR2 are MDHEN and SYDVKM. V dropped 3 bases and J dropped 7 bases, with 12 bases sitting between them. The CDR3 DNA is TGTGCCAGCAGTTTGGTCCAACTCGGTGGCTACACCTTC. This encodes CASSLVQLGGYTF.

This rearrangement joins TRBV7-9 to TRBJ1-1; 8 nucleotides line up with TRBD1. Trimming removed 5 bases from V and 1 base from J; junction bases left unmatched: 6. Germline V gene sequence: CDR1 SEHNR, CDR2 FQNEAQ (reference sequence). The CDR3 has 15 residues. The CDR3, as DNA: TGTGCCAGCAGCGCTCAGGGGGCGTCGAACACTGAAGCTTTCTTT. Amino acid sequence: CASSAQGASNTEAFF.

The chain has TRBV14 and TRBJ2-1, with 11 positions matching TRBD2. The CDR3 has 18 residues. V shed 2 bases, J shed 0 bases, and the junction held 6 bases outside the gene matches. CDR1 is SGHDN and CDR2 is FVKESK in the germline V gene. The CDR3 DNA reads as TGTGCCAGCAGCCAACTGGGACTAGCGGACGTCTCCTACAATGAGCAGTTCTTC. Translation gives CASSQLGLADVSYNEQFF.

The rearrangement links TRBV19 to TRBJ2-3, with TRBD1 matching over 7 bases. The V and J ends lost 3 bases and 2 bases, in that order; junction bases with no gene match: 5. The CDR3 consists of 15 residues. The germline V gene has CDR1 LNHDA and CDR2 SQIVND (reference sequence). The CDR3 sequence: CASSIGTAFTDTQYF. The DNA for the CDR3 is TGTGCCAGTAGTATCGGGACAGCCTTCACAGATACGCAGTATTTT.

The J gene is TRBJ2-7, the V gene TRBV7-6; 9 bases align to TRBD1. This CDR3 comprises 13 residues. Trimming cost V 1 base and J 8 bases; bases outside gene matches: 3. Germline CDR1 SGHVS, CDR2 FNYEAQ. CDR3 nucleotide sequence: TGTGCCAGCAGCTTAGTGGGACAGGGTAAGCAGTACTTC. Protein product: CASSLVGQGKQYF. The full variable domain, rest sourced from reference TRBV7-6 and TRBJ2-7, is GAGVSQSPRYKVTKRGQDVALRCDPISGHVSLYWYRQALGQGPEFLTYFNYEAQQDKSGLPNDRFSAERPEGSISTLTIQRTEQRDSAMYRCASSLVGQGKQYFGPGTRLTVT.

This rearrangement joins TRBV7-2 to TRBJ1-3; D unclear. Per germline, CDR1 SGHTA and CDR2 FQGNSA. This CDR3 has 14 residues. V lost 1 base, J lost 7 bases, and 11 bases lay in between. CDR3 in DNA: TGTGCCAGCAGCTTAGAAGTTAGAGTCAACACCATATATTTT. The encoded protein is CASSLEVRVNTIYF.

The chain links TRBV5-1 to TRBJ2-5, with a possible D match to TRBD2 (6 bases). Germline V gene sequence: CDR1 SGHRS, CDR2 YFSETQ. Trimming pared 0 bases from V and 2 bases from J, leaving 14 bases between. The CDR3 has 16 amino acids. DNA of the CDR3: TGCGCCAGCAGCTTGGGGCCCGGCGGGAAACAAGAGACCCAGTACTTC. This gives the protein CASSLGPGGKQETQYF.

The chain employs TRBV30 and TRBJ2-1, with 12 positions matching TRBD2. This CDR3 is built from 14 residues. Germline CDR1 is GTSNPN and CDR2 is SVGIG (reference sequence). Unmatched junction bases numbered 0, after V lost 5 bases and J lost 1 base. CDR3 sequence reads: CAWLAGGSYNEQFF. CDR3 bases: TGTGCCTGGCTAGCGGGGGGGTCCTACAATGAGCAGTTCTTC.

This sequence joins TRBV2 and TRBJ1-2; a weak D match, TRBD1 (5 bases). Per the germline V gene, CDR1 is SNHLY and CDR2 is FYNNEI. The CDR3 loop spans 11 amino acids. V lost 10 bases and J 4 bases, leaving 10 bases between the germline ends. The CDR3 DNA follows: TGTGCCATACAGACAGTCTATGGCTACACCTTC. Translation: CAIQTVYGYTF.